The present T cell receptor (beta chain) was sequenced within a study of T cells in Graves' hyperthyroidism and ophthalmopathy. Study-wide findings and caveats: Ophthalmopathy was separated from stable hyperthyroidism by a 13 V-J model. Most clonotypes expanded in thyroid above 0.001 were likewise present in blood.

Patients with uncontrolled infections, other autoimmune diseases, pregnancy or lactation were excluded. To note about this clonotype: No antigen is known for it.

V lost 0 bases and J lost 0, with 7 bases in between. The CDR3 sequence is 14 residues long. Germline values: CDR1 SGDLS, CDR2 YYNGEE. Amplification of TCR beta CDR3 regions used RNA as the template. HTBI primers were used for first-round RT-PCR of the TCR CDR3. One entry per CDR3 protein results from TCRdb running MiXCR on the multiplex PCR reads. The sample contains roughly 500,000 distinct CDR3 sequences, about 45% of which appear only once. The source of this sequence is an adult woman with Graves' disease, either hyperthyroidism or ophthalmopathy (not recorded which). The V gene is TRBV9, the J gene TRBJ2-7, with unresolved D. Sequenced input: peripheral blood or thyroid tissue (not recorded which). The CDR3 nucleotides read TGTGCCAGCAGCGTAGAATTTAGCTCCTACGAGCAGTACTTC. Encoded protein: CASSVEFSSYEQYF.